The 8 T cell receptor beta chains listed next were all sequenced from one sample in a study of cytomegalovirus exposure and HLA in healthy donors. Clones were sequenced by immunoSEQ multiplex PCR, and TCRdb holds only the in-frame ones, with some missing. This sample has some 150,000 clones; 75% to 90% occur once, and the top ten carry more than 20%. Material for sequencing was PBMCs. The receptors derive from a man aged 18 to 30 in good health and CMV-seropositive.

This clone has only one observation. CDR3 in DNA: TGTGCCAGCAGTGAAGCACAGGAGCCGACCATCTACGAGCAGTACTTC. This sequence encodes CASSEAQEPTIYEQYF. The gene calls are TRBV6-1 and TRBJ2-7; D may be TRBD1 (5 bases). Germline loops: CDR1 MNHNS, CDR2 SASEGT. V dropped 0 bases and J dropped 3 bases, with 15 bases sitting between them. The CDR3 covers 16 residues.

The chain joins TRBV12-5 to TRBJ2-7; 11 bases agree with TRBD1. V was pared by 1 base and J by 0 bases, with 8 bases of the junction left unmatched. Germline V CDR1 and CDR2: LGHNT, FRNRAP. The CDR3 has 18 amino acids. CDR3 coding DNA: TGTGCTAGTGGTTTGGGTACCGGACAGGGGGCCCCCTCCTACGAGCAGTACTTC. This encodes CASGLGTGQGAPSYEQYF. The full variable domain, with the rest looked up from reference TRBV12-5 and TRBJ2-7, is DARVTQTPRHKVTEMGQEVTMRCQPILGHNTVFWYRQTMMQGLELLAYFRNRAPLDDSGMPKDRFSAEMPDATLATLKIQPSEPRDSAVYFCASGLGTGQGAPSYEQYFGPGTRLTVT.

The chain combines TRBV5-4 with TRBJ2-5; TRBD1 is a possible D gene (5 bases). There are 14 residues in the CDR3. V gave up 0 bases and J gave up 4 bases, with 10 bases separating them. Germline CDR1 and CDR2: SGHNT and YYREEE (reference sequence). CDR3 nucleotides: TGTGCCAGCAGCTTGGACAGGCGTAGAGAGACCCAGTACTTC. Translated: CASSLDRRRETQYF.

V and J are TRBV27 and TRBJ2-3; 10 positions agree with TRBD1. CDR3 length: 19 residues. Per germline, CDR1 MNHEY and CDR2 SMNVEV (reference sequence). V was pared by 6 bases and J by 1 base, with 16 bases of the junction left unmatched. CDR3 sequence: CASSPGLRDRGWGTDTQYF. As DNA, the CDR3 is TGTGCCAGCAGCCCGGGGCTCCGGGACAGGGGCTGGGGCACAGATACGCAGTATTTT.

The chain carries TRBV21-1 and TRBJ1-1; the DNA was not compared with TRBD1, the D call given in the table. TRBV21-1 is a pseudogene. There are 15 residues in the CDR3. CDR3 coding DNA: TGTGCCAGCAGCAAAGCGCTATACAGCTACACTGAAGCTTTCTTT. This codes for CASSKALYSYTEAFF.

The chain recombines TRBV10-3 with TRBJ2-7; 9 nucleotides line up with TRBD1. CDR1 is ENHRY and CDR2 is SYGVKD in the germline V gene. CDR3 length: 13 amino acids. V gave up 2 bases and J gave up 4 bases; unmatched junction bases: 0. The CDR3 reads CAISEDRGYEQYF. The CDR3 DNA follows: TGTGCCATCAGTGAGGACAGGGGGTACGAGCAGTACTTC.

This chain joins TRBV25-1 and TRBJ1-3; no clear D. V was clipped by 3 bases and J by 1 base, with 7 bases between them. The CDR3 is made up of 14 amino acids. Looked up from germline, CDR1 is MGHDK and CDR2 is SYGVNS. The DNA for the CDR3 is TGTGCCAGCAGTGACGCGGGTTCTGGAAACACCATATATTTT. Translation gives CASSDAGSGNTIYF.

The chain joins TRBV6-6 to TRBJ1-1, with a weak D call TRBD1 (6 bases). Trimming stripped 7 bases from V and 1 base from J, with 16 bases between. CDR3 length: 15 amino acids. The V gene's germline CDR1 is MNHNY and CDR2 SVGAGI (reference sequence). The CDR3 reads CASTNGPRGNTEAFF. The CDR3 DNA reads TGTGCCAGCACCAACGGCCCCAGGGGGAACACTGAAGCTTTCTTT.